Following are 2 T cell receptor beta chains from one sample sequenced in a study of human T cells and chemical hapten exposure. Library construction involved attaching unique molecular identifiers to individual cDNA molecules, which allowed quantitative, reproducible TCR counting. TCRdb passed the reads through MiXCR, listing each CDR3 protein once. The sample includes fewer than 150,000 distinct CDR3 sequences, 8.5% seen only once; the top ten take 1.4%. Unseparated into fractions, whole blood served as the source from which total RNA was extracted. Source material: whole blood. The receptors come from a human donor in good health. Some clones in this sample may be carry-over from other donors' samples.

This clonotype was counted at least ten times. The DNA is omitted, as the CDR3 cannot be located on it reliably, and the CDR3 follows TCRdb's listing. The CDR3 loop reads CASSLEDRRRTLKLSLDIAFF. V is TRBV7-9 and J is TRBJ1-1; TRBD1, the table's D call, was not compared with the DNA. Germline CDR1 SEHNR, CDR2 FQNEAQ (reference sequence). The CDR3 is 21 amino acids long, termini counted.

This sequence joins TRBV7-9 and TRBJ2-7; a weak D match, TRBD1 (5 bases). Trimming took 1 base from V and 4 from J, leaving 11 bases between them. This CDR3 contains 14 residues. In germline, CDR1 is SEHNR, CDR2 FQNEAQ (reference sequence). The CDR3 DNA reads TGTGCCAGCAGCTTAGATCAGGGCCAGTACGAGCAGTACTTC. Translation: CASSLDQGQYEQYF. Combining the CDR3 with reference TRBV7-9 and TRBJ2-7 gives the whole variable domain DTGVSQNPRHKITKRGQNVTFRCDPISEHNRLYWYRQTLGQGPEFLTYFQNEAQLEKSRLLSDRFSAERPKGSFSTLEIQRTEQGDSAMYLCASSLDQGQYEQYFGPGTRLTVT.